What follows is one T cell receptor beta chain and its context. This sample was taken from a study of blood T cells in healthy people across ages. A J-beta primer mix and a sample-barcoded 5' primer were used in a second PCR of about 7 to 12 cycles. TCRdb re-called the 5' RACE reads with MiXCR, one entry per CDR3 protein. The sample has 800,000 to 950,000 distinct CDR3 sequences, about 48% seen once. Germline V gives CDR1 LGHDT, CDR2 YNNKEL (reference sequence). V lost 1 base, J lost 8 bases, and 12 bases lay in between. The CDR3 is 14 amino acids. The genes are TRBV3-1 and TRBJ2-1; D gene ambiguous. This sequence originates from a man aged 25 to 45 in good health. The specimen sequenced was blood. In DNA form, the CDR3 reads TGTGCCAGCAGCCAAGGGCCAAATTACGATGAGCAGTTCTTC. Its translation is CASSQGPNYDEQFF.